One T cell receptor (beta chain) is described in this entry. What it binds is not known. This record belongs to a study of T cells expressing NK-cell markers. Study information: Sequenced donors, eight in total, included seven who were HCMV-seropositive and one who was seronegative. General observations from the study: Evidence did not settle whether expanded NKG2C+ T cell clones targeted HCMV. Several of the donors carried dominant NKG2C+ clonotypes that took up about 1.0-7.0% of their CD8+ T cells.

After re-calling the 5' RACE reads, TCRdb lists one entry per CDR3 protein, DNA absent. This sample's table has about 150,000 distinct CDR3 sequences. The receptor's source is a woman between 45 and 60 years old in good health. The specimen sequenced was blood T cells: a sorted CD56 or NKG2C T cell subset, CD4+ or CD8+ T cells, or bulk PBMC T cells (not recorded which).

CDR3: CASSPGANEQFF. V usage is TRBV18 and J usage is TRBJ2-1. This CDR3 is built from 12 residues. The V gene's germline CDR1 is KGHSH and CDR2 LQKENI.